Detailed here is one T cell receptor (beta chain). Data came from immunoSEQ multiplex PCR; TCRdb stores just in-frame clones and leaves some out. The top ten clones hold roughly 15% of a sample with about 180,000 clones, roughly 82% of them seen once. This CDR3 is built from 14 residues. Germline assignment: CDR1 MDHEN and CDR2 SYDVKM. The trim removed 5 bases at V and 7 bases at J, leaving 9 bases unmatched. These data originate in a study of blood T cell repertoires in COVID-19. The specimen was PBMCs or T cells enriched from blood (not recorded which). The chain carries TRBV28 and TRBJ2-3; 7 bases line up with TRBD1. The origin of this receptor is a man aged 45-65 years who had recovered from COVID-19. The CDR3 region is CASSPQGGAYTQYF. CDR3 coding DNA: TGTGCCAGCAGTCCGCAAGGGGGCGCTTATACGCAGTATTTT.